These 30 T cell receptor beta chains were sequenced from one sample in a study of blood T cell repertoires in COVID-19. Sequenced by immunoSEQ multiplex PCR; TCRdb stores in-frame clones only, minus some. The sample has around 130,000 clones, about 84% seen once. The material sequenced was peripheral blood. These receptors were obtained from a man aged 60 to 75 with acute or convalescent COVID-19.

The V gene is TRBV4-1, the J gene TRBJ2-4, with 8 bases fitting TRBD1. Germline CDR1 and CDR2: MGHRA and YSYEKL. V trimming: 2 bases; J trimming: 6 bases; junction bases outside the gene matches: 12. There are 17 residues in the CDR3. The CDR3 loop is CASSQTQLTGVGNIQYF. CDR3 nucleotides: TGCGCCAGCAGCCAAACTCAACTGACAGGGGTGGGAAACATTCAGTACTTC.

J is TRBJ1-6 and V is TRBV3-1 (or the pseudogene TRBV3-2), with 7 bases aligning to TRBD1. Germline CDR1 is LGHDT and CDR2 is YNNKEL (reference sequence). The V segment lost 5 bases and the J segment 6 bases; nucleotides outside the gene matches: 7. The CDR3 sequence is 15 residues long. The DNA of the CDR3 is TGTGCCAGCAGCGTTACAGGGGCACGTAATTCACCCCTCCACTTT. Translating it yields CASSVTGARNSPLHF.

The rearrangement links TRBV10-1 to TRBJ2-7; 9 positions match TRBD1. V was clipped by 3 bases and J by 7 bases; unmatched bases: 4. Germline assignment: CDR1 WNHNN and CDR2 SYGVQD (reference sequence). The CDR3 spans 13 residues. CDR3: CASSEQGAREQYF. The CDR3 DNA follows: TGCGCCAGCAGTGAACAGGGGGCGAGGGAGCAGTACTTC.

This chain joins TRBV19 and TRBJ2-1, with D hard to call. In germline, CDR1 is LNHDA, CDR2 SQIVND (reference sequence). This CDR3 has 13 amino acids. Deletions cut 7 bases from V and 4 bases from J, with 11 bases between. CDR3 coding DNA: TGTGCCAGTAAGGCTAGTGTGTACAATGAGCAGTTCTTC. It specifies CASKASVYNEQFF.

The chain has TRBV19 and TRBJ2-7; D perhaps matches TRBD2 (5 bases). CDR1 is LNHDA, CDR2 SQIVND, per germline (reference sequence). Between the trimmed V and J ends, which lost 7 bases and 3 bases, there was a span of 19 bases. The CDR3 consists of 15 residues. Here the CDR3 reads CASTLRGGEGYEQYF. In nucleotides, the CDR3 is TGTGCCAGTACCCTACGCGGAGGAGAGGGCTACGAGCAGTACTTC.

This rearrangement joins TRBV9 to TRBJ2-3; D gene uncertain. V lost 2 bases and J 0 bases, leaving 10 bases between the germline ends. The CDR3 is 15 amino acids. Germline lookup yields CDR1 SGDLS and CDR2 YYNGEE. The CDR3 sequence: CASSVLPSSTDTQYF. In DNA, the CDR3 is TGTGCCAGCAGCGTCCTACCTTCTAGCACAGATACGCAGTATTTT.

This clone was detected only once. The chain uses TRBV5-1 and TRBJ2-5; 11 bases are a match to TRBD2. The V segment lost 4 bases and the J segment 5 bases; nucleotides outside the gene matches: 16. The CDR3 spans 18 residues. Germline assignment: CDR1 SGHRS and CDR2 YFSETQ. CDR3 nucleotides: TGCGCCAGCAGCCCTTGGGGACTAGCGGTCACAGGGGGGGAGACCCAGTACTTC. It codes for CASSPWGLAVTGGETQYF.

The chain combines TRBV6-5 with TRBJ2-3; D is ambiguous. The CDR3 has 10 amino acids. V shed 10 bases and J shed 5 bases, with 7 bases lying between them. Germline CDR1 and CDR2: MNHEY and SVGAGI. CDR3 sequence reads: CATLLDTQYF. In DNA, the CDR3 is TGTGCCACCCTATTAGATACGCAGTATTTT.

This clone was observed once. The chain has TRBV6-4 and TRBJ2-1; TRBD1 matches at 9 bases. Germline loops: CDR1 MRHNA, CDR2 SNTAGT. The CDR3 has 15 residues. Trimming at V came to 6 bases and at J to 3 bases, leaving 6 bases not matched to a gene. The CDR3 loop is CASSQGQGGYNEQFF. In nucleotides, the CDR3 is TGTGCCAGCAGCCAGGGACAGGGCGGCTACAATGAGCAGTTCTTC.

This CDR3 is CSAARGPGNTIYF. The CDR3, as DNA: TGCAGCGCCGCTCGGGGTCCTGGAAACACCATATATTTT. The chain joins TRBV29-1 to TRBJ1-3; no clear D gene. CDR1 and CDR2 (germline): SQVTM, ANQGSEA. V dropped 7 bases and J dropped 2 bases, with 12 bases sitting between them. The CDR3 has 13 amino acids.

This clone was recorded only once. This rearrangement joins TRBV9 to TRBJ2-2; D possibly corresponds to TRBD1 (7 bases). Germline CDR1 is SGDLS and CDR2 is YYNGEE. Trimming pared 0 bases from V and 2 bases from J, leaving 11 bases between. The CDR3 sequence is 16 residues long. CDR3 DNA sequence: TGTGCCAGCAGCGTAGGCGGGACAGCAAACACCGGGGAGCTGTTTTTT. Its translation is CASSVGGTANTGELFF.

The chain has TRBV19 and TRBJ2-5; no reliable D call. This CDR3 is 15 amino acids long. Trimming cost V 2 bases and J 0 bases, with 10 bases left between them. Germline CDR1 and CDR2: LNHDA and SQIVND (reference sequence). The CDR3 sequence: CASSIQARNQETQYF. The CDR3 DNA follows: TGTGCCAGTAGTATACAGGCCAGAAACCAAGAGACCCAGTACTTC.

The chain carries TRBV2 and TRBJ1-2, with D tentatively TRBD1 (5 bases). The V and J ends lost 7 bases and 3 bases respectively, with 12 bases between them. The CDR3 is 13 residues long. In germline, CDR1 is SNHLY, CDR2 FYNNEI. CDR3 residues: CASNPGGDYGYTF. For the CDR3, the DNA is TGTGCCAGCAACCCGGGAGGGGACTATGGCTACACCTTC.

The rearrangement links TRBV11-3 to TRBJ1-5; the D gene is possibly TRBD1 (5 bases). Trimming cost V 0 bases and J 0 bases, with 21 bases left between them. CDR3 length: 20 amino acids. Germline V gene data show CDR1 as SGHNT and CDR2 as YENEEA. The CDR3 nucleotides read TGTGCCAGCAGCTTAGATCAGGTCAGGAGGGGCCCATATAGCAATCAGCCCCAGCATTTT. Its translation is CASSLDQVRRGPYSNQPQHF.

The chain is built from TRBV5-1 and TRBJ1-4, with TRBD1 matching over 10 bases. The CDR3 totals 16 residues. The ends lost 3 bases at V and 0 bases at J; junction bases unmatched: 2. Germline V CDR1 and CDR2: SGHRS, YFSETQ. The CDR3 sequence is CASSSTGGSTNEKLFF. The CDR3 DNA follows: TGCGCCAGCAGCTCGACAGGGGGCTCAACTAATGAAAAACTGTTTTTT.

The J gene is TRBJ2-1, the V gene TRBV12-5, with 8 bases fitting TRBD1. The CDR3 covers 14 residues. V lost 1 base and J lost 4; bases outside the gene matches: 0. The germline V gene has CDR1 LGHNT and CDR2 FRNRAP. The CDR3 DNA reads TGTGCTAGTGGTTTGGGACAGGGGTACAATGAGCAGTTCTTC. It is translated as CASGLGQGYNEQFF.

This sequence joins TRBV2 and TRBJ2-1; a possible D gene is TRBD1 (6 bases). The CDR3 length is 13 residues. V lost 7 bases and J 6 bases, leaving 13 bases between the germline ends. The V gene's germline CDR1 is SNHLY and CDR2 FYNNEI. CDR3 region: CASNLDRRNEQFF. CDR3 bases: TGTGCCAGCAACTTGGACAGACGCAATGAGCAGTTCTTC. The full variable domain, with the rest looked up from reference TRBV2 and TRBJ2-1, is EPEVTQTPSHQVTQMGQEVILRCVPISNHLYFYWYRQILGQKVEFLVSFYNNEISEKSEIFDDQFSVERPDGSNFTLKIRSTKLEDSAMYFCASNLDRRNEQFFGPGTRLTVL.

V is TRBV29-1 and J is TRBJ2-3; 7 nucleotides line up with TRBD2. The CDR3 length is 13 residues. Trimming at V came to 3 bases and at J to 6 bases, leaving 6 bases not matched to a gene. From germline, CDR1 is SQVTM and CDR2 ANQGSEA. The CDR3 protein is CSVDGGMGDTQYF. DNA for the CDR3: TGCAGCGTTGACGGGGGGATGGGTGATACGCAGTATTTT.

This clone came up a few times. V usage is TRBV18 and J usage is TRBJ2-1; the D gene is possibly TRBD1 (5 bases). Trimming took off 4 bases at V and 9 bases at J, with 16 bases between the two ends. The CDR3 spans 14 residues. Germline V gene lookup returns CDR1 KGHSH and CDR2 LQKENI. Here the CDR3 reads CASSLDSSTREQFF. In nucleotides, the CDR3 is TGTGCCAGCTCACTTGACAGTTCGACGCGTGAGCAGTTCTTC.

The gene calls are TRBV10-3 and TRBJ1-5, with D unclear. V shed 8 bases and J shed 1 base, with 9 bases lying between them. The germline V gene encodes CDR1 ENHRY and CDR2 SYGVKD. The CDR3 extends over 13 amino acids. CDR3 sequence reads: CAIRGESNQPQHF. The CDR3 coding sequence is TGTGCCATCCGCGGGGAGAGCAATCAGCCCCAGCATTTT.

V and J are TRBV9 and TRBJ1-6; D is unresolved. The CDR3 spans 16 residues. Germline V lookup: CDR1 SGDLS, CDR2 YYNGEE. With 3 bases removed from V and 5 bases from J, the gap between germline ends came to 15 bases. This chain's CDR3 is CASSDRPRPNNSPLHF. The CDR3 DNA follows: TGTGCCAGCAGCGACCGCCCGAGGCCAAATAATTCACCCCTCCACTTT.

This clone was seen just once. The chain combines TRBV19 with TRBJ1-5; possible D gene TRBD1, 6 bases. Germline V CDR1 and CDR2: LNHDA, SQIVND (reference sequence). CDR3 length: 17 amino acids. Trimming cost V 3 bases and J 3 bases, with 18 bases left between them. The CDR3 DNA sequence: TGTGCCAGTAGTATTGCTCAGGGGTATGATAACAATCAGCCCCAGCATTTT. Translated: CASSIAQGYDNNQPQHF.

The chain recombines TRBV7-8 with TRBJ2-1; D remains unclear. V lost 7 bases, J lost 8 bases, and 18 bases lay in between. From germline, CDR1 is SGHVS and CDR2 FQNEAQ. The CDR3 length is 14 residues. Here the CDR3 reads CASTLRGGKHEQFF. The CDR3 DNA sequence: TGTGCCAGCACCCTTAGAGGTGGTAAACATGAGCAGTTCTTC.

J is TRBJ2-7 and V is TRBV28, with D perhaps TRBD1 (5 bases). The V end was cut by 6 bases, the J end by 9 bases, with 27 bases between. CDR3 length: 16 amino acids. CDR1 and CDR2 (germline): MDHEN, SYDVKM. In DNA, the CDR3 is TGTGCCAGCAGCTCCCTGGGGCAGGGCCCAGCCAATTGGCAGTACTTC. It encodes CASSSLGQGPANWQYF.

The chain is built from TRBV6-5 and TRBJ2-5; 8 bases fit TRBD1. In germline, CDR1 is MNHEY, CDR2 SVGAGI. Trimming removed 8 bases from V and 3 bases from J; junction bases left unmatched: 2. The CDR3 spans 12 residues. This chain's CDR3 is CASQGAEETQYF. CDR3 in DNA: TGTGCCAGCCAGGGGGCCGAAGAGACCCAGTACTTC.

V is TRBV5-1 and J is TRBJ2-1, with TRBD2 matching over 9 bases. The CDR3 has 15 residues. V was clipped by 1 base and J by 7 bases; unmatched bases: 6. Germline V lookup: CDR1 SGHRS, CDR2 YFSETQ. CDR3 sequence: CASSLSSGTGNEQFF. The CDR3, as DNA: TGCGCCAGCAGCTTGTCTAGCGGGACGGGGAATGAGCAGTTCTTC. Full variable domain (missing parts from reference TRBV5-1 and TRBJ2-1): KAGVTQTPRYLIKTRGQQVTLSCSPISGHRSVSWYQQTPGQGLQFLFEYFSETQRNKGNFPGRFSGRQFSNSRSEMNVSTLELGDSALYLCASSLSSGTGNEQFFGPGTRLTVL.

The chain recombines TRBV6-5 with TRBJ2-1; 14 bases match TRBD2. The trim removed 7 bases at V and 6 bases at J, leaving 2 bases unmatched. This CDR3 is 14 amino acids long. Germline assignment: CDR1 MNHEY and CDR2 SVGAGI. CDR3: CASTGTSGSNEQFF. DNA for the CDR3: TGTGCCAGCACGGGGACTAGCGGGAGCAATGAGCAGTTCTTC.

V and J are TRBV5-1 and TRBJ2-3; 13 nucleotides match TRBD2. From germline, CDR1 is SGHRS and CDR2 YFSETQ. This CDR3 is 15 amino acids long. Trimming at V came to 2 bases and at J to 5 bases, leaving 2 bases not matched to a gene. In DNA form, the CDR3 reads TGCGCCAGCAGCTTAGGACTAGCGGGAGTAGATACGCAGTATTTT. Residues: CASSLGLAGVDTQYF. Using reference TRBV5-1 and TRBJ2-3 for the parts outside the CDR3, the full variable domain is KAGVTQTPRYLIKTRGQQVTLSCSPISGHRSVSWYQQTPGQGLQFLFEYFSETQRNKGNFPGRFSGRQFSNSRSEMNVSTLELGDSALYLCASSLGLAGVDTQYFGPGTRLTVL.

CDR3 in amino acids: CASKRQGLPKELFF. The CDR3 bases are TGTGCCAGCAAGCGACAGGGCTTACCGAAGGAGCTGTTTTTT. The chain uses TRBV6-5 and TRBJ2-2, with 7 nucleotides matching TRBD1. J lost 10 bases, V lost 7 bases, and 12 bases had no gene match. The CDR3 extends over 14 amino acids. CDR1 and CDR2 from the germline V gene are MNHEY and SVGAGI.

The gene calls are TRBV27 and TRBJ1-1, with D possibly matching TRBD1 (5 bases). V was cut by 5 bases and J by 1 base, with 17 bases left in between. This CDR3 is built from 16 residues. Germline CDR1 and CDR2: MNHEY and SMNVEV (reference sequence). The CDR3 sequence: CASSLSPGLRNTEAFF. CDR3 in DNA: TGTGCCAGCAGTCTCTCCCCGGGACTTCGGAACACTGAAGCTTTCTTT.